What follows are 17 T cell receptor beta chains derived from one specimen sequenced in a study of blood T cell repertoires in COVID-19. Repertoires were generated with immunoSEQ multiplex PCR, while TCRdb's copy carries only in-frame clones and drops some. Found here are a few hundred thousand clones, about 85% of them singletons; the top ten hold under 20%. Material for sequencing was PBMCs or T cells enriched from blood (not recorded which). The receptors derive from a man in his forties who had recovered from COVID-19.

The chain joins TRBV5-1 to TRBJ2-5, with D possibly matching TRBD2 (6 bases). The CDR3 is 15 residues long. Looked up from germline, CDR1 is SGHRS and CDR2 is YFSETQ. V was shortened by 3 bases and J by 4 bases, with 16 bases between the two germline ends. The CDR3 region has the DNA TGCGCCAGCAGCTCCTCCTCTGGGAGGCCAGAGACCCAGTACTTC. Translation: CASSSSSGRPETQYF. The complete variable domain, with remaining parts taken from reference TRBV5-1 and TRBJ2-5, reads KAGVTQTPRYLIKTRGQQVTLSCSPISGHRSVSWYQQTPGQGLQFLFEYFSETQRNKGNFPGRFSGRQFSNSRSEMNVSTLELGDSALYLCASSSSSGRPETQYFGPGTRLLVL.

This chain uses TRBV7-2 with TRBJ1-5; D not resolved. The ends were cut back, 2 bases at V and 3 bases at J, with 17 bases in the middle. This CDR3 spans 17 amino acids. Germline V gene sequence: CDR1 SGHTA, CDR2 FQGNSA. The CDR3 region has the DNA TGTGCCAGCAGCTTAAGCCCCCGAGGTCAGATCAATCAGCCCCAGCATTTT. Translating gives CASSLSPRGQINQPQHF. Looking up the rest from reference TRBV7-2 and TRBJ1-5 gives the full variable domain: GAGVSQSPSNKVTEKGKDVELRCDPISGHTALYWYRQSLGQGLEFLIYFQGNSAPDKSGLPSDRFSAERTGGSVSTLTIQRTQQEDSAVYLCASSLSPRGQINQPQHFGDGTRLSIL.

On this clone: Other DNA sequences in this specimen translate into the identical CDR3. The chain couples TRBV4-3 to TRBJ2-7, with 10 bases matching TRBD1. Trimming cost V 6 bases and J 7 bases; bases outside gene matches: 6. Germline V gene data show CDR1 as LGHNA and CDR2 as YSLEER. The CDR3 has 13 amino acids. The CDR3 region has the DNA TGCGCCAGCAGTCAGGGACAGGGGCGGGAGCAGTACTTC. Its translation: CASSQGQGREQYF.

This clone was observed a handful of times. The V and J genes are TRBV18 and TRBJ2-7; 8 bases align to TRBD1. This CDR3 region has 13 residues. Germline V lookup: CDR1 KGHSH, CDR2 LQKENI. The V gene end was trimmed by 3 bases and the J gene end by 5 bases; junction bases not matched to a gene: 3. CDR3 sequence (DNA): TGTGCCAGCTCACCGGGACAGGTCCACGAGCAGTACTTC. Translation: CASSPGQVHEQYF.

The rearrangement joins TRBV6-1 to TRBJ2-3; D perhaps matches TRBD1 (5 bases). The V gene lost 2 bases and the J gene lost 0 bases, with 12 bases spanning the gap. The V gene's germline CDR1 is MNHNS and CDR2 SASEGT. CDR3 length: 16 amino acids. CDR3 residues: CASSEFQGSSTDTQYF. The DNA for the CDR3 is TGTGCCAGCAGTGAATTTCAGGGATCAAGCACAGATACGCAGTATTTT.

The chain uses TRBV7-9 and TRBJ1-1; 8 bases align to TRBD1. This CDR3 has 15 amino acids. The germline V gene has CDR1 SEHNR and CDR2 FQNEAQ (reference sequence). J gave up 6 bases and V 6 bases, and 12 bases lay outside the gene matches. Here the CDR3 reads CASSSDRQGWSEAFF. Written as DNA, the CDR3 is TGTGCCAGCAGTTCGGATCGACAGGGGTGGTCTGAAGCTTTCTTT.

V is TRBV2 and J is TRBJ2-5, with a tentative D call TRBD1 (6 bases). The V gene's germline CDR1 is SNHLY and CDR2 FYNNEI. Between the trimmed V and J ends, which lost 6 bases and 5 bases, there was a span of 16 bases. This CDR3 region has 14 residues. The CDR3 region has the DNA TGTGCCAGCAGGGGGGCTCCCCTGGGGGAGACCCAGTACTTC. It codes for CASRGAPLGETQYF.

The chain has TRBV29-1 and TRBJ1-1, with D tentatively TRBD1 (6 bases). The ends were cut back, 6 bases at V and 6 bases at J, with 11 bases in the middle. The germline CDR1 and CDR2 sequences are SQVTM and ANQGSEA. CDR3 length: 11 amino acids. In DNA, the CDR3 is TGCAGCGTACCGACAGGCTCTGAAGCTTTCTTT. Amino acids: CSVPTGSEAFF.

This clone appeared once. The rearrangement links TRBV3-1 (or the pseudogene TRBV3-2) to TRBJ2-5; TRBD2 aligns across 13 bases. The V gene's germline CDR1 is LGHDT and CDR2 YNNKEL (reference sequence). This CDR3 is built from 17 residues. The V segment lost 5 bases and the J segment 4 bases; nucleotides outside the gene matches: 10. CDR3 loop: CASSTRTSGSILETQYF. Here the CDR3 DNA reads TGTGCCAGCAGCACCCGGACTAGCGGGAGCATATTAGAGACCCAGTACTTC.

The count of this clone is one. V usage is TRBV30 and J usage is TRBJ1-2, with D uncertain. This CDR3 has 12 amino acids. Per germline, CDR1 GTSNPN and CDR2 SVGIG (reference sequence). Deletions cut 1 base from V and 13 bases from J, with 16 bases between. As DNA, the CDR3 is TGTGCCTGGAGTGCTCCATGGGCCCCCGTCACCTTC. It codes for CAWSAPWAPVTF.

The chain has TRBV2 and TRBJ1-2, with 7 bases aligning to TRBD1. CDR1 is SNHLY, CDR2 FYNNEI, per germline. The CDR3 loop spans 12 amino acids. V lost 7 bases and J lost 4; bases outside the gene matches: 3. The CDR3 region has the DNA TGTGCCAGCACGACAGGGCTCTATGGCTACACCTTC. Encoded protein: CASTTGLYGYTF. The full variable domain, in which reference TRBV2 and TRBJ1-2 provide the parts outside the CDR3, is EPEVTQTPSHQVTQMGQEVILRCVPISNHLYFYWYRQILGQKVEFLVSFYNNEISEKSEIFDDQFSVERPDGSNFTLKIRSTKLEDSAMYFCASTTGLYGYTFGSGTRLTVV.

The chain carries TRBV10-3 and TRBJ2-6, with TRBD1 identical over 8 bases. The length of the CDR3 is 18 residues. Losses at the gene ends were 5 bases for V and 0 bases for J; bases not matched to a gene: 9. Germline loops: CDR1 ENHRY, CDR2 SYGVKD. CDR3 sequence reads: CAISQRAGGGSGANVLTF. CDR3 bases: TGTGCCATCAGTCAGCGGGCAGGGGGCGGCTCTGGGGCCAACGTCCTGACTTTC.

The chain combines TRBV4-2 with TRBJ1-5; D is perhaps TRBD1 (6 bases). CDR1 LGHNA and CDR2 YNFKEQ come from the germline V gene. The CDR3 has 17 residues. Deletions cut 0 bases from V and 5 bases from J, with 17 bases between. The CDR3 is CASSQEGTSRADQPQHF. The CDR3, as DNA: TGTGCCAGCAGCCAAGAGGGGACATCTCGAGCCGATCAGCCCCAGCATTTT.

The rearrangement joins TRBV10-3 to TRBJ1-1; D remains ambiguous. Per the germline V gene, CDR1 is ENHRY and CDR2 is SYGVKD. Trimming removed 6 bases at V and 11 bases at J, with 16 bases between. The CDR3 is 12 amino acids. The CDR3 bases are TGTGCCATCAGGGACCGCGGGGAGGAGGCTTTCTTT. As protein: CAIRDRGEEAFF.

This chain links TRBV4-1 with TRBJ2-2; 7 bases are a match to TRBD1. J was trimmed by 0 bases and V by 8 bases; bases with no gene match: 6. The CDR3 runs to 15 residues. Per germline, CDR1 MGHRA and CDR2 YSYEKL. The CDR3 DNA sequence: TGCGCCAGCGGACGACAGGGATCGAACACCGGGGAGCTGTTTTTT. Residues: CASGRQGSNTGELFF.

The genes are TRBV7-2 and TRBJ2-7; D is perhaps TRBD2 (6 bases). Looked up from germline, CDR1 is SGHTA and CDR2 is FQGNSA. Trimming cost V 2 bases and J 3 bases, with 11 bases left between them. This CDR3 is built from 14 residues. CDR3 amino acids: CASSLLTSVYEQYF. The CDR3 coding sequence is TGTGCCAGCAGCTTATTGACTAGTGTCTACGAGCAGTACTTC.

The CDR3 region is CASSARTNYEQYF. The CDR3 DNA reads TGCGCCAGCAGCGCTCGGACTAACTACGAGCAGTACTTC. The chain links TRBV5-1 to TRBJ2-7; a weak D match, TRBD2 (6 bases). Germline CDR1 SGHRS, CDR2 YFSETQ. V lost 4 bases, J lost 3 bases, and 11 bases lay in between. There are 13 residues in the CDR3. The variable domain in full, completed from reference TRBV5-1 and TRBJ2-7, reads KAGVTQTPRYLIKTRGQQVTLSCSPISGHRSVSWYQQTPGQGLQFLFEYFSETQRNKGNFPGRFSGRQFSNSRSEMNVSTLELGDSALYLCASSARTNYEQYFGPGTRLTVT.